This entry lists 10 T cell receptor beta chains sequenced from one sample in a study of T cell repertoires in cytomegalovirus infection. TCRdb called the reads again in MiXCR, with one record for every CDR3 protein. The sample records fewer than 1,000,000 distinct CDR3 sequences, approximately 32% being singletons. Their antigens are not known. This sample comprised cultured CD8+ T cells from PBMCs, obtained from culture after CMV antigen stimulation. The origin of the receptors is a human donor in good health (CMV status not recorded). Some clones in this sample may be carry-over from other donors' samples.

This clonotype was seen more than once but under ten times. The CDR3 region has the DNA TGTGCCAGCAGCTCAGTACAGGGGGCTTCGGCCAAAAACATTCAGTACTTC. Its translation: CASSSVQGASAKNIQYF. The genes are TRBV5-6 and TRBJ2-4, with TRBD1 matching 9 bases. Germline CDR1 reads SGHDT; CDR2 reads YYEEEE. With 3 bases clipped from V and 1 base from J, the junction kept 8 bases outside the gene matches. CDR3 length: 17 amino acids.

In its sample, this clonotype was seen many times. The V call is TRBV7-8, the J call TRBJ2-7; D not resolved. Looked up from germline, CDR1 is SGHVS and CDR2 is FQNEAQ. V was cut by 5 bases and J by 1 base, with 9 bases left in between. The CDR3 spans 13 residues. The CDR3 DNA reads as TGTGCCAGCAGCCGAGGAGTATCCTACGAGCAGTACGTC. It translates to CASSRGVSYEQYV.

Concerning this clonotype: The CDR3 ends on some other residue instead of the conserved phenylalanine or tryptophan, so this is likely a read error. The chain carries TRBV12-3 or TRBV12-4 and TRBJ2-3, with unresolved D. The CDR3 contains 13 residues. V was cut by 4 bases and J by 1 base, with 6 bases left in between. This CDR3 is CASSSLRTDTQYS. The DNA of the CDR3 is TGTGCCAGCAGTTCCCTCCGCACAGATACGCAGTATTCT.

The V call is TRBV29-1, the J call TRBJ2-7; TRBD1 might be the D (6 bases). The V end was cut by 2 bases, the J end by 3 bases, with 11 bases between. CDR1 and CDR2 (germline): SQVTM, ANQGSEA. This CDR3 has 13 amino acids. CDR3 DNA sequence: TGCAGCGTTGAAACAGGGCACAACTACGAGCAGTACTTC. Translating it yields CSVETGHNYEQYF.

The CDR3 DNA reads as TGTGCCAGTAGTTCCAGACTAGCGGGGGGTTCGGATACGCAGTATTTT. The encoded protein is CASSSRLAGGSDTQYF. The chain recombines TRBV19 with TRBJ2-3; 13 bases fit TRBD2. V shed 5 bases and J 6 bases; nucleotides not matched to a gene: 8. The CDR3 is 16 amino acids. CDR1 is LNHDA, CDR2 SQIVND, per germline (reference sequence).

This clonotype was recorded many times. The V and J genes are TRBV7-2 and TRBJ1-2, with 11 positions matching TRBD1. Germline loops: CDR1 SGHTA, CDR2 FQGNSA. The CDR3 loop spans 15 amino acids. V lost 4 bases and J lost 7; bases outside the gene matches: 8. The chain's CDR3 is CASSYGQGASVGYTF. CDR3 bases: TGTGCCAGCAGCTACGGACAGGGGGCTTCGGTTGGCTACACCTTC. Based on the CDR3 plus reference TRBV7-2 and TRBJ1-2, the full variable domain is GAGVSQSPSNKVTEKGKDVELRCDPISGHTALYWYRQSLGQGLEFLIYFQGNSAPDKSGLPSDRFSAERTGGSVSTLTIQRTQQEDSAVYLCASSYGQGASVGYTFGSGTRLTVV.

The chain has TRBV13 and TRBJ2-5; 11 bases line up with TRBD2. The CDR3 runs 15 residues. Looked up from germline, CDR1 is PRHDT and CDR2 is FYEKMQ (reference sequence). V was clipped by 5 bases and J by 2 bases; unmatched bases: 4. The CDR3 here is CASSEGLAVQETQYF. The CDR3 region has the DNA TGTGCCAGCAGCGAGGGACTAGCGGTACAAGAGACCCAGTACTTC.

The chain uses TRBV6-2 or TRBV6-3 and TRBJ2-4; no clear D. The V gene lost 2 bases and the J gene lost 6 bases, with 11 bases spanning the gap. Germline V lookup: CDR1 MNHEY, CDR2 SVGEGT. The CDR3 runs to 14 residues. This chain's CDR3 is CASSYPIGPNIQYF. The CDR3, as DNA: TGTGCCAGCAGTTACCCGATCGGGCCAAACATTCAGTACTTC.

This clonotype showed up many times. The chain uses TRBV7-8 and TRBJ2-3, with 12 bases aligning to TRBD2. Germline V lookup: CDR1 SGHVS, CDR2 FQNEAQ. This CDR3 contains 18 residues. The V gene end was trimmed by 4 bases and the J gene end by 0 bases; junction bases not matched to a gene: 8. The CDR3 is CASSSGTSGPPSTDTQYF. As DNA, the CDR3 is TGTGCCAGCAGCTCCGGGACTAGCGGGCCCCCTAGCACAGATACGCAGTATTTT. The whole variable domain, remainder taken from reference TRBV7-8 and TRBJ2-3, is GAGVSQSPRYKVAKRGQDVALRCDPISGHVSLFWYQQALGQGPEFLTYFQNEAQLDKSGLPSDRFFAERPEGSVSTLKIQRTQQEDSAVYLCASSSGTSGPPSTDTQYFGPGTRLTVL.

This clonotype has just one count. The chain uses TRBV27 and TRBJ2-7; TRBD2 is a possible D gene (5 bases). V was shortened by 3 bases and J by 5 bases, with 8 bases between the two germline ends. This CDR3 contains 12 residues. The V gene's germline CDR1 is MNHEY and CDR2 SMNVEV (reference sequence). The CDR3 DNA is TGTGCCAGCAGTTTCCCCGGGAACGAGCAGTACTTC. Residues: CASSFPGNEQYF.